These 21 T cell receptor beta chains came from one sample sequenced in a study of neurological immune-mediated disorders. One entry per CDR3 protein results from TCRdb running MiXCR on the 5' RACE reads. The table lists more than 45,000 distinct CDR3 sequences, 10% to 13% of them singletons, with about 20% in the top ten. Sequenced sample: PBMCs. These receptors all stem from a woman in her 40s with HTLV-1-associated myelopathy (HAM/TSP).

This clonotype came up many times. The genes are TRBV12-3 or TRBV12-4 and TRBJ1-3, with a tentative D call TRBD1 (5 bases). Trimming pared 2 bases from V and 3 bases from J, leaving 8 bases between. The length of the CDR3 is 14 residues. Here the CDR3 reads CASSLYDSGNTIYF. CDR3 coding DNA: TGTGCCAGCAGTTTATACGACAGTGGAAACACCATATATTTT.

This clonotype has at least ten counts. The chain is built from TRBV21-1 and TRBJ1-4. TRBV21-1 is noted as a pseudogene. The CDR3 totals 18 residues. The CDR3 is CASSKTGLAGRPNEKLFF. The CDR3 nucleotides read TGTGCCAGCAGCAAAACAGGACTTGCCGGACGCCCTAATGAAAAACTGTTTTTT.

This clonotype appeared many times. The chain links TRBV4-1 to TRBJ2-3, with D perhaps matching TRBD2 (5 bases). V lost 0 bases and J lost 3, with 10 bases in between. The CDR3 loop spans 15 amino acids. Germline V gene lookup returns CDR1 MGHRA and CDR2 YSYEKL. The CDR3 sequence: CASSQDIGETDTQYF. DNA of the CDR3: TGCGCCAGCAGCCAAGATATCGGGGAGACAGATACGCAGTATTTT.

This clonotype came up many times. The chain combines TRBV12-3 or TRBV12-4 with TRBJ2-5; tentatively, D is TRBD2 (5 bases). This CDR3 is built from 13 residues. V lost 3 bases and J 4 bases, leaving 9 bases between the germline ends. CDR3 coding DNA: TGTGCCAGCAGTTTTGTAGGAGGAGAGACCCAGTACTTC. The encoded protein is CASSFVGGETQYF.

This clonotype was seen ten or more times. The rearrangement uses TRBV15 and TRBJ1-6, with D maybe TRBD1 (5 bases). The CDR3 is 13 residues long. Germline CDR1 and CDR2: LNHNV and YYDKDF (reference sequence). Trimming cost V 0 bases and J 10 bases, with 7 bases left between them. The CDR3 spells CATSRDGDSPLHF. Written as DNA, the CDR3 is TGTGCCACCAGCAGAGATGGGGACTCACCCCTCCACTTT.

This sequence joins TRBV7-9 and TRBJ2-1, with 13 bases aligning to TRBD2. The CDR3 is 14 amino acids. J was trimmed by 10 bases and V by 5 bases; bases with no gene match: 5. In germline, CDR1 is SEHNR, CDR2 FQNEAQ (reference sequence). The CDR3 bases are TGTGCCAGCAGCCCCGGGACTAGCGGGGTCGAGCAGTTCTTC. Protein: CASSPGTSGVEQFF.

This clonotype was observed many times. V gene TRBV20-1 combines with J gene TRBJ2-1; D is possibly TRBD1 (5 bases). Trimming removed 3 bases at V and 6 bases at J, with 18 bases between. This CDR3 contains 15 residues. Germline V gene lookup returns CDR1 DFQATT and CDR2 SNEGSKA (reference sequence). The CDR3 DNA is TGCAGTGCTAGGGCTGGACACTTTTGGGGCAATGAGCAGTTCTTC. Translating it yields CSARAGHFWGNEQFF.

This clonotype was found many times. The V and J genes are TRBV19 and TRBJ2-6; D not resolved. The V and J ends lost 7 bases and 0 bases respectively, with 1 base between them. This CDR3 is 12 amino acids long. Germline CDR1 is LNHDA and CDR2 is SQIVND (reference sequence). The CDR3 nucleotides read TGTGCCAGTATCTCTGGGGCCAACGTCCTGACTTTC. Residues: CASISGANVLTF.

At least ten counts were recorded for this clonotype. CDR3 region: CASSPPTGNQPQHF. CDR3 DNA: TGTGCCAGCTCACCGCCGACAGGCAATCAGCCCCAGCATTTT. The chain links TRBV18 to TRBJ1-5; tentative D call: TRBD1 (5 bases). V was pared by 3 bases and J by 2 bases, with 8 bases between. The CDR3 is made up of 14 amino acids. From germline, CDR1 is KGHSH and CDR2 LQKENI.

The chain carries TRBV19 and TRBJ2-1; D perhaps matches TRBD1 (6 bases). Trimming stripped 5 bases from V and 0 bases from J, with 14 bases between. The CDR3 extends over 16 amino acids. Germline V gene sequence: CDR1 LNHDA, CDR2 SQIVND (reference sequence). The CDR3 spells CASSGGAASSYNEQFF. CDR3 coding DNA: TGTGCCAGTAGTGGGGGCGCGGCCAGCTCCTACAATGAGCAGTTCTTC.

This clonotype came up many times. The chain has TRBV9 and TRBJ2-1, with 7 bases lining up with TRBD1. This CDR3 has 17 amino acids. The germline gives CDR1 SGDLS, CDR2 YYNGEE. Trimming at V came to 0 bases and at J to 0 bases, leaving 6 bases not matched to a gene. The CDR3 DNA reads TGTGCCAGCAGCGTAGGAGGGGGCCTCAGCTCCTACAATGAGCAGTTCTTC. Translated: CASSVGGGLSSYNEQFF.

This clonotype was seen many times. The V and J genes are TRBV5-1 and TRBJ2-1; 8 bases fit TRBD1. The CDR3 spans 13 residues. Germline loops: CDR1 SGHRS, CDR2 YFSETQ. The ends lost 2 bases at V and 6 bases at J; junction bases unmatched: 1. This CDR3 reads CASSFGQGNEQFF. The DNA of the CDR3 is TGCGCCAGCAGCTTCGGACAGGGCAATGAGCAGTTCTTC.

This clonotype was counted ten times or more. The rearrangement uses TRBV7-2 and TRBJ2-7; 10 nucleotides match TRBD2. Per the germline V gene, CDR1 is SGHTA and CDR2 is FQGNSA. CDR3 length: 16 amino acids. With 5 bases clipped from V and 1 base from J, the junction kept 8 bases outside the gene matches. In DNA, the CDR3 is TGTGCCAGCAGCCCCCTCAGGACTAGCGGATCCTACGAGCAGTACTTC. Translated: CASSPLRTSGSYEQYF.

This sequence joins TRBV11-2 and TRBJ2-7; D gene uncertain. CDR3 length: 15 residues. The germline V gene has CDR1 SGHAT and CDR2 FQNNGV. V was pared by 3 bases and J by 2 bases, with 14 bases between. CDR3 DNA: TGTGCCAGCAGCTTGCGGAACTCGGTACCCTACGAGCAGTACTTC. This codes for CASSLRNSVPYEQYF.

There are many counts of this clonotype. The chain has TRBV20-1 and TRBJ2-3; weak D call: TRBD2 (6 bases). The CDR3 consists of 14 residues. Germline CDR1 DFQATT, CDR2 SNEGSKA (reference sequence). V was trimmed by 3 bases and J by 0 bases, leaving 10 bases between them. The chain's CDR3 is CSASVAGSTDTQYF. CDR3 coding DNA: TGCAGTGCTAGCGTTGCGGGGAGCACAGATACGCAGTATTTT.

This clonotype has a count of ten or more. V and J are TRBV20-1 and TRBJ1-3; tentative D call: TRBD1 (6 bases). V was trimmed by 1 base and J by 1 base, leaving 11 bases between them. In germline, CDR1 is DFQATT, CDR2 SNEGSKA (reference sequence). The CDR3 loop spans 15 amino acids. CDR3 nucleotide sequence: TGCAGTGCTAGAGCGGGGGCGCGGTCTGGAAACACCATATATTTT. It specifies CSARAGARSGNTIYF.

This clonotype showed up many times. V gene TRBV2 combines with J gene TRBJ2-2; D gene ambiguous. V lost 7 bases and J 6 bases, leaving 6 bases between the germline ends. This CDR3 has 11 residues. Germline V gives CDR1 SNHLY, CDR2 FYNNEI. The CDR3 coding sequence is TGTGCCAGCAAAAACCCCGGGGAGCTGTTTTTT. It translates to CASKNPGELFF.

This clonotype was seen many times. The chain carries TRBV4-3 and TRBJ2-1; no clear D gene. The CDR3 is 15 residues long. The germline V and J ends were trimmed by 0 bases and 5 bases, with 11 bases remaining between them. Germline V gene data show CDR1 as LGHNA and CDR2 as YSLEER. In nucleotides, the CDR3 is TGCGCCAGCAGCCAAGATGTGGGCAGAAACAATGAGCAGTTCTTC. It translates to CASSQDVGRNNEQFF.

This clonotype was found many times. J is TRBJ2-7 and V is TRBV6-5; D unresolved. This CDR3 spans 15 amino acids. V shed 2 bases and J shed 6 bases, with 17 bases lying between them. Germline V gives CDR1 MNHEY, CDR2 SVGAGI. CDR3 DNA: TGTGCCAGCAGTTACGGGCAGCTGGGTATTTCCGAGCAGTACTTC. It encodes CASSYGQLGISEQYF.

This clonotype was counted at least ten times. The chain uses TRBV15 and TRBJ2-3; maybe TRBD2 (6 bases). Per germline, CDR1 LNHNV and CDR2 YYDKDF (reference sequence). V was pared by 3 bases and J by 2 bases, with 12 bases between. This CDR3 spans 15 amino acids. As DNA, the CDR3 is TGTGCCACCAGCAGGAGACGGGGGACCACAGATACGCAGTATTTT. The encoded protein is CATSRRRGTTDTQYF.

This clonotype was seen at least ten times. V gene TRBV4-3 combines with J gene TRBJ2-3; D is uncertain. The CDR3 consists of 13 residues. The V and J ends lost 0 bases and 4 bases respectively, with 5 bases between them. CDR1 and CDR2 from the germline V gene are LGHNA and YSLEER. CDR3 sequence: CASSQEVADTQYF. The CDR3 bases are TGCGCCAGCAGCCAAGAGGTCGCAGATACGCAGTATTTT.